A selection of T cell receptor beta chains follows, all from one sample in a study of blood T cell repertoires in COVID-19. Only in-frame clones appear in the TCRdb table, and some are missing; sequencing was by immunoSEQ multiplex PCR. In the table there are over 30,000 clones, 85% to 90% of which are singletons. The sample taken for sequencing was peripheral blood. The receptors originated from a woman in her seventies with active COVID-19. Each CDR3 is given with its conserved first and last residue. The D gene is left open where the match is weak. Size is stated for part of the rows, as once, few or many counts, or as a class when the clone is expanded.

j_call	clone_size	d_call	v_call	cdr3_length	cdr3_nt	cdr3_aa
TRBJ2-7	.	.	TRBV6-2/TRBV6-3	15	TGTGCCAGCAGTTACTCGAAAGGGACACCCTACGAGCAGTACTTC	CASSYSKGTPYEQYF
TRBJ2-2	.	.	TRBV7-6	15	TGTGCCAGCAGCTTAGCGGGGAGAAACACCGGGGAGCTGTTTTTT	CASSLAGRNTGELFF
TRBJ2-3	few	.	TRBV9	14	TGTGCCAGCAGCGTAGGGCTCGGGACAGATACGCAGTATTTT	CASSVGLGTDTQYF
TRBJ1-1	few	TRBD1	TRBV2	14	TGTGCCAGCAGCGTACAGGGGGAAAACACTGAAGCTTTCTTT	CASSVQGENTEAFF
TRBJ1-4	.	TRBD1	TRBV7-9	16	TGTGCCAGCACCGCCCGGGGAACAGGGGCTAATGAAAAACTGTTTTTT	CASTARGTGANEKLFF
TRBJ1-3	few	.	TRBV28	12	TGTGCCAGCAGTCGACTCCGAAACACCATATATTTT	CASSRLRNTIYF
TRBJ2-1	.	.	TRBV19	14	TGTGCCAGTAGTGTACAGGGGCGCGGGGATGAGCAGTTCTTC	CASSVQGRGDEQFF
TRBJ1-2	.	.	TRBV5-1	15	TGCGCCAGCTCAACCGGCGACAGAAGGGCCTATGGCTACACCTTC	CASSTGDRRAYGYTF
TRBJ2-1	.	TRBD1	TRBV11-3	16	TGTGCCAGCAGCTTAGGCCCGGGACAGGTTACGTATGAGCAGTTCTTC	CASSLGPGQVTYEQFF
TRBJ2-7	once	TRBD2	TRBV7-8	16	TGTGCCAGCACCCAACTAGCGGGGGCCACCTCCTACGAGCAGTACTTC	CASTQLAGATSYEQYF
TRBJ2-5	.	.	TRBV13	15	TGTGCCAGCAGCTTAGCCACACAGGGTTGGGAGACCCAGTACTTC	CASSLATQGWETQYF
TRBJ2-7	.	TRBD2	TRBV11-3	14	TGTGCCAGCAGCTTAGGGACTAGCGCCCGCGAGCAGTACTTC	CASSLGTSAREQYF
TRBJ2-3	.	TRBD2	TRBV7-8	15	TGTGCCAGCAGCTTACGGGGAGGGGGCACAGATACGCAGTATTTT	CASSLRGGGTDTQYF
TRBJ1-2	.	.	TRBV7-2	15	TGTGCCAGCAGCCGGGGGACCGCAGGCGGCTATGGCTACACCTTC	CASSRGTAGGYGYTF
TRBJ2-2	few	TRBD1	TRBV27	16	TGTGCCAGCAGTCAACCTAGGGACAGCCTCACCGGGGAGCTGTTTTTT	CASSQPRDSLTGELFF
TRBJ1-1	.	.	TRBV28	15	TGTGCCAGCAGCCCCGGGGGGGGGTCGAGGACTGAAGCTTTCTTT	CASSPGGGSRTEAFF
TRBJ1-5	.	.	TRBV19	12	TGTGCCAGTAGTAGCACGGGGCAGCCCCAGCATTTT	CASSSTGQPQHF